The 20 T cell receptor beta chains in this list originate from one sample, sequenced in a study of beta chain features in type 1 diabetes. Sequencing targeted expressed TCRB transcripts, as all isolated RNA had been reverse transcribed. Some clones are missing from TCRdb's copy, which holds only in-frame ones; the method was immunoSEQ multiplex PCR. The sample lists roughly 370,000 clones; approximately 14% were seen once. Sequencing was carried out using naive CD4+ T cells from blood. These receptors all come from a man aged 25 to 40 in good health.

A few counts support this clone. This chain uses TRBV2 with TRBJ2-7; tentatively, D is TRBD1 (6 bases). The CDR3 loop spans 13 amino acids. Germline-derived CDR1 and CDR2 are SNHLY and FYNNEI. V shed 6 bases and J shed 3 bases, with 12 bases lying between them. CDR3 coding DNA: TGTGCCAGCAGCCAGGGGAGAGGCTACGAGCAGTACTTC. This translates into CASSQGRGYEQYF.

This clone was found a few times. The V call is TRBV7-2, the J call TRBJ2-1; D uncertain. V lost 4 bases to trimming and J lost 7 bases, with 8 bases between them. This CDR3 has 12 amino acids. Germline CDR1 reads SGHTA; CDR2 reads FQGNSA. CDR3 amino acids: CASSYDLNEQFF. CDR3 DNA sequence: TGTGCCAGCAGCTACGACTTGAATGAGCAGTTCTTC. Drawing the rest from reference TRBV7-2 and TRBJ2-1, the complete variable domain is GAGVSQSPSNKVTEKGKDVELRCDPISGHTALYWYRQSLGQGLEFLIYFQGNSAPDKSGLPSDRFSAERTGGSVSTLTIQRTQQEDSAVYLCASSYDLNEQFFGPGTRLTVL.

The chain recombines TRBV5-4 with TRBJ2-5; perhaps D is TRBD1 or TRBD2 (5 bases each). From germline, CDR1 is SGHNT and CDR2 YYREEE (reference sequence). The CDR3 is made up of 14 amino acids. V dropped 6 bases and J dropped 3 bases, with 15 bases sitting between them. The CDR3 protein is CASTARDVEETQYF. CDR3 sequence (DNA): TGTGCCAGCACCGCCAGGGACGTCGAAGAGACCCAGTACTTC.

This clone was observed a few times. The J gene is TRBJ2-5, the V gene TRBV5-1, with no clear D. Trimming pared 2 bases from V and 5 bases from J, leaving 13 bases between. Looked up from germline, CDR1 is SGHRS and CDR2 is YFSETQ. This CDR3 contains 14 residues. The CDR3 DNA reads TGCGCCAGCAGCTTTCCGACTGATCTGGAGACCCAGTACTTC. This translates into CASSFPTDLETQYF. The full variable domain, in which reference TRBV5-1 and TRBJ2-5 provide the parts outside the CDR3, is KAGVTQTPRYLIKTRGQQVTLSCSPISGHRSVSWYQQTPGQGLQFLFEYFSETQRNKGNFPGRFSGRQFSNSRSEMNVSTLELGDSALYLCASSFPTDLETQYFGPGTRLLVL.

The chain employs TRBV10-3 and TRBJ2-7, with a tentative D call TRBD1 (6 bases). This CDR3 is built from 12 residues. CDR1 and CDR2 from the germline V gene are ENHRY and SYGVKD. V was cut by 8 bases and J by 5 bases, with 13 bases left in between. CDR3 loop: CAIGQGFDEQYF. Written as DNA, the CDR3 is TGTGCCATCGGCCAGGGGTTCGACGAGCAGTACTTC.

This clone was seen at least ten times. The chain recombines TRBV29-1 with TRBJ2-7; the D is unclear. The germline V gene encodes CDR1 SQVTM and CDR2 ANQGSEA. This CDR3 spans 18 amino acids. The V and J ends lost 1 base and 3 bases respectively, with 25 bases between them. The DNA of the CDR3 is TGCAGCGTTGAAGTATCCAATATGGGCGCCAGGCCGGGCTACGAGCAGTACGTC. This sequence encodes CSVEVSNMGARPGYEQYV.

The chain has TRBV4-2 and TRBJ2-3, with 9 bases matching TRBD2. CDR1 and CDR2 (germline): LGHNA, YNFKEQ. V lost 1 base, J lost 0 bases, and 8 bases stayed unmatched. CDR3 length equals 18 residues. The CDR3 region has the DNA TGTGCCAGCAGCCAAGCCCCGGGAGCGGGGGGTAGCACAGATACGCAGTATTTT. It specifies CASSQAPGAGGSTDTQYF.

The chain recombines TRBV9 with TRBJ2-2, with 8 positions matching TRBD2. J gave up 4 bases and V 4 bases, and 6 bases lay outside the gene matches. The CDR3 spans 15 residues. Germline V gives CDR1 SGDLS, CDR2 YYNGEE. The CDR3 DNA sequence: TGTGCCAGCAGCAGCGGGACTAGACGCACCGGGGAGCTGTTTTTT. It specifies CASSSGTRRTGELFF.

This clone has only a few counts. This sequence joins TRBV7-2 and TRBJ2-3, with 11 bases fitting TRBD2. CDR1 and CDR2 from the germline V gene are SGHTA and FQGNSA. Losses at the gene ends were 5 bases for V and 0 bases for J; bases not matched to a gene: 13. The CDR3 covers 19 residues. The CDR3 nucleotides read TGTGCCAGCAGCCAGGGAGCCGGGACTAGCGGTACTAGCACAGATACGCAGTATTTT. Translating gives CASSQGAGTSGTSTDTQYF.

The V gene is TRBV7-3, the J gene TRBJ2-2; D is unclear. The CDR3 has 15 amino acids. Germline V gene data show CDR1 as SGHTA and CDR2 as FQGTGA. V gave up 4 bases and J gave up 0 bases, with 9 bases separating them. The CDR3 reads CASSSRSANTGELFF. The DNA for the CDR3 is TGTGCCAGCAGCTCGAGATCAGCGAACACCGGGGAGCTGTTTTTT. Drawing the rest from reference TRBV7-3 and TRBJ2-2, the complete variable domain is GAGVSQTPSNKVTEKGKYVELRCDPISGHTALYWYRQSLGQGPEFLIYFQGTGAADDSGLPNDRFFAVRPEGSVSTLKIQRTERGDSAVYLCASSSRSANTGELFFGEGSRLTVL.

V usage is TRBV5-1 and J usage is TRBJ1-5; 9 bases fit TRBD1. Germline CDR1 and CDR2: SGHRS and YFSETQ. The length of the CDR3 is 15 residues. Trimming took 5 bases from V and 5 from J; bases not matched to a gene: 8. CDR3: CASRAGQGFHQPQHF. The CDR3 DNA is TGCGCCAGCAGGGCGGGACAGGGCTTCCATCAGCCCCAGCATTTT.

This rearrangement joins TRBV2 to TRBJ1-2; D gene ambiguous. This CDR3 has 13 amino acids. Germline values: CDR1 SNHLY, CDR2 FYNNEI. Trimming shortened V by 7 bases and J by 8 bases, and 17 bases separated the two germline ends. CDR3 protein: CASTPTPLGGYTF. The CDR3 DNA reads TGTGCCAGCACACCTACTCCTCTCGGGGGCTACACCTTC.

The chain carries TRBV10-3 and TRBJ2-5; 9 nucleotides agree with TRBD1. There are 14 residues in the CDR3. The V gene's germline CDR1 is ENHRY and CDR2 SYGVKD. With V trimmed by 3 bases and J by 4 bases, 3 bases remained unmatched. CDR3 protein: CAISDGTGRETQYF. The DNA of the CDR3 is TGTGCCATCAGTGACGGGACAGGGAGAGAGACCCAGTACTTC.

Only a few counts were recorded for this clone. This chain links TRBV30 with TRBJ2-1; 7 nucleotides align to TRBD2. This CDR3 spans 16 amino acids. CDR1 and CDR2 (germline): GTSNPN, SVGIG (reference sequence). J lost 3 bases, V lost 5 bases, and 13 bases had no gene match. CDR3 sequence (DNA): TGTGCCTGGGCTGAATTTCCGGGACTACTCTACAATGAGCAGTTCTTC. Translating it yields CAWAEFPGLLYNEQFF.

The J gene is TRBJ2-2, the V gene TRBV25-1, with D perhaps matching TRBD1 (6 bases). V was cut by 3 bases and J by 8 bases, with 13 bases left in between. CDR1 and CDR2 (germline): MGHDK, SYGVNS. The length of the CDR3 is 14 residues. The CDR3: CASSDLPQGGELFF. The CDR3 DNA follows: TGTGCCAGCAGTGATCTACCACAGGGTGGGGAGCTGTTTTTT. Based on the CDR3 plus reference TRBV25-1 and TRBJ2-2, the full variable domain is EADIYQTPRYLVIGTGKKITLECSQTMGHDKMYWYQQDPGMELHLIHYSYGVNSTEKGDLSSESTVSRIRTEHFPLTLESARPSHTSQYLCASSDLPQGGELFFGEGSRLTVL.

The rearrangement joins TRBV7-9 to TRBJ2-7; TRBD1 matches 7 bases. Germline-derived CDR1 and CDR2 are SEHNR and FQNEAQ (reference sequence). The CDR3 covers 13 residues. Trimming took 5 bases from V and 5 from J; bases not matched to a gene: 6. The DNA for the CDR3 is TGTGCCAGCAGCCGGGGACAGAACCACGAGCAGTACTTC. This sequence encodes CASSRGQNHEQYF.

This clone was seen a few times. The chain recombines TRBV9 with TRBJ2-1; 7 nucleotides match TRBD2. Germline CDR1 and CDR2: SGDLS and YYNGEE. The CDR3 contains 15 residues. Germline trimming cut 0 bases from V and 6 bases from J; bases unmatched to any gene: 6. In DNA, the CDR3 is TGTGCCAGCAGCGTAGCTACGAGACTAGCCAATGAGCAGTTCTTC. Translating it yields CASSVATRLANEQFF.

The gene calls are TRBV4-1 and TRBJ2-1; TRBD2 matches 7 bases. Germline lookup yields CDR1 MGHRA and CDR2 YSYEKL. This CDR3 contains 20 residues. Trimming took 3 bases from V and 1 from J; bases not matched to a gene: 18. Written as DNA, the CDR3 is TGCGCCAGCAGCCAGGAGGCTGATGGGGAGGGGTTCTTTTCCTACAATGAGCAGTTCTTC. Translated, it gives CASSQEADGEGFFSYNEQFF.

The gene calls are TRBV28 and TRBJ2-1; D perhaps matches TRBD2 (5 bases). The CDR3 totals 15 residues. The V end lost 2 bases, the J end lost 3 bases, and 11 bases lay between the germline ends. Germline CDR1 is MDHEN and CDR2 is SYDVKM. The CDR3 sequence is CASSLNGEGYNEQFF. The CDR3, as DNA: TGTGCCAGCAGTTTAAACGGGGAAGGCTACAATGAGCAGTTCTTC.

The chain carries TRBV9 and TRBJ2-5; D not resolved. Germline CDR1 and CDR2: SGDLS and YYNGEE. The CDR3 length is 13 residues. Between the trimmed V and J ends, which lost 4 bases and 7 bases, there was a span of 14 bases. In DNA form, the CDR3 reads TGTGCCAGCAGCCCCCTCACGACGGGGACCCAGTACTTC. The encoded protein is CASSPLTTGTQYF.